This T cell receptor beta chain is from a study of response to subunit inactivated influenza vaccine (dated by TCRdb to the late 2010s). General notes on the study: Deep quantitative profiling of the T cell receptor repertoire was used in the study to follow responses to a trivalent subunit inactivated influenza vaccine.

The paper as a whole reports these results and caveats: It was suggested by the authors that each seasonal influenza vaccination may recruit only a limited number of new T cells.

To prepare the library, RT-PCR was applied. The reads were generated on an Illumina HiSeq 2500. TCRdb handled the public reads itself, with Q25 trimming in fastp and clone calling in MiXCR, and kept productive beta chains. Rows matching on CDR3 protein sequence are summarized as one entry with the most common DNA and genes. The sample includes 450,000 to 700,000 distinct CDR3 sequences, with approximately 14% observed a single time. Over 8.5% of the sample comes from the top ten. Trimming removed 5 bases from V and 7 bases from J, leaving 14 bases between the germline ends. Measured from the cysteine to the phenylalanine, the CDR3 is 14 residues long. Only the CDR3 DNA is retained, 42 bases long and in frame from the first base. A few counts support this clonotype. The clone's antigen remains unknown. Within one base of it there is no much larger clone, and no base qualities were kept.

This TCR was sampled from a man aged 45-60 years who received an inactivated influenza vaccine. Donor details come from another sample of the same person, matched by shared clones. The specimen was PBMCs from blood, collected about 11 days after vaccination. Recombination connected TRBV12-3 or TRBV12-4 to TRBJ1-4; a confident D gene designation cannot be given. The encoded CDR3 is CASSPSPKVEKLFF. The DNA reads as follows: TGTGCCAGCAGTCCTTCCCCGAAAGTTGAAAAACTGTTTTTT.